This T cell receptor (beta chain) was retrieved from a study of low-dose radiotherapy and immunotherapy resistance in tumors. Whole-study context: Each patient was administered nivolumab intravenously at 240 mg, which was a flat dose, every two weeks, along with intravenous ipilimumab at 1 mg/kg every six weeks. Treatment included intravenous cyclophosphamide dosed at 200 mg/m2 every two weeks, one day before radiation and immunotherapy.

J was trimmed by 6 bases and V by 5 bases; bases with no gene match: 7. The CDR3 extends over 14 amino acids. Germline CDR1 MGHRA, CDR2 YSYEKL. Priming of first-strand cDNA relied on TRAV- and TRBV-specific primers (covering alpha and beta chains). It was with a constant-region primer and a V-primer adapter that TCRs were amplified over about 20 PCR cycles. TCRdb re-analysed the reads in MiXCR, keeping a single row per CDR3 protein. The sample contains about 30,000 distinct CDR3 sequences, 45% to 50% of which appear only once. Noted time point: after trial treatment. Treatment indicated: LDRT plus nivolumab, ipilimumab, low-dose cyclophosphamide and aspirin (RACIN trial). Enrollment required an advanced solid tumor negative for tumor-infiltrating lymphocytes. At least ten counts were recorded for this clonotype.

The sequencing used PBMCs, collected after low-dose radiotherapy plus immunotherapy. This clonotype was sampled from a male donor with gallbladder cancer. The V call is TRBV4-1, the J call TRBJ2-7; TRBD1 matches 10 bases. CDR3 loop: CASSGQGGAGEQYF. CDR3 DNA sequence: TGCGCCAGCAGCGGACAGGGGGGGGCGGGCGAGCAGTACTTC.